This T cell receptor (beta chain) comes out of a study of CDR3 diversity in severe acne. TCRdb processed the PCR reads anew with MiXCR; each CDR3 protein has one entry. The data hold around 94,000 distinct CDR3 sequences, with about half observed a single time. Deletions cut 4 bases from V and 2 bases from J, with 15 bases between. Per germline, CDR1 SGHKS and CDR2 YYEKEE (reference sequence). The CDR3 has 15 residues. This sequence was found in a male donor with acne. J is TRBJ2-5 and V is TRBV5-5; D might be TRBD2 (6 bases). Sequencing was carried out using blood. CDR3 DNA: TGTGCCAGCAGCCAAGATGGGGCGGGGCAAGAGACCCAGTACTTC. Translation: CASSQDGAGQETQYF.